These 28 T cell receptor beta chains share one sample of origin, sequenced in a study of CD8 T cells in Susac syndrome. Reverse transcription of roughly 0.45 to 1 ug RNA used random hexamers. TCRdb re-analysed the immunoSEQ multiplex PCR reads in MiXCR, keeping a single row per CDR3 protein. In the table there are over 150,000 distinct CDR3 sequences, roughly 96% of which are singletons. Sequenced sample: CD4+ T cells from PBMCs. The receptor source for this set is a human donor with multiple sclerosis.

The chain uses TRBV7-9 and TRBJ2-5; perhaps TRBD1 as D (6 bases). The germline V gene encodes CDR1 SEHNR and CDR2 FQNEAQ (reference sequence). V dropped 4 bases and J dropped 5 bases, with 17 bases sitting between them. The CDR3 is 15 residues long. The CDR3 region has the DNA TGTGCCAGCAGCTCTGCTGAAGGGGGTTGGGAGACCCAGTACTTC. It is translated as CASSSAEGGWETQYF.

The chain couples TRBV6-1 to TRBJ2-5; TRBD1 matches 9 bases. The germline V gene has CDR1 MNHNS and CDR2 SASEGT. The CDR3 extends over 13 amino acids. The V segment lost 5 bases and the J segment 9 bases; nucleotides outside the gene matches: 7. Written as DNA, the CDR3 is TGTGCCAGCAGTTTGGACAGGGGCAGAGCCCAGTACTTC. Amino acid sequence: CASSLDRGRAQYF.

This chain connects TRBV29-1 to TRBJ2-5; D not resolved. Deletions cut 6 bases from V and 4 bases from J, with 9 bases between. The CDR3 totals 11 residues. Looked up from germline, CDR1 is SQVTM and CDR2 is ANQGSEA. In DNA form, the CDR3 reads TGCAGCGTGGGATATCCAGAGACCCAGTACTTC. Its protein is CSVGYPETQYF.

The rearrangement links TRBV7-2 to TRBJ2-1; D possibly corresponds to TRBD2 (5 bases). Per germline, CDR1 SGHTA and CDR2 FQGNSA. V was cut by 5 bases and J by 10 bases, with 18 bases left in between. This CDR3 spans 14 amino acids. Written as DNA, the CDR3 is TGTGCCAGCAGCCCTCGGACTGGGCTAAGGGAGCAGTTCTTC. This gives the protein CASSPRTGLREQFF.

This clonotype was seen just once. The rearrangement links TRBV5-1 to TRBJ2-1; 9 positions agree with TRBD2. This CDR3 spans 16 amino acids. After removal of 4 bases from V and 2 bases from J, the junction contained 7 bases not matched to a gene. The germline gives CDR1 SGHRS, CDR2 YFSETQ. DNA of the CDR3: TGCGCCAGCAGCACCGTCCCTAGCGGGGCCTACAATGAGCAGTTCTTC. Its translation: CASSTVPSGAYNEQFF.

This chain connects TRBV10-3 to TRBJ1-1; D possibly corresponds to TRBD1 (5 bases). Looked up from germline, CDR1 is ENHRY and CDR2 is SYGVKD. This CDR3 has 15 residues. V was shortened by 1 base and J by 1 base, with 10 bases between the two germline ends. CDR3 sequence (DNA): TGTGCCATCAGTGAGTTTGGGCAGGGGAACACTGAAGCTTTCTTT. It yields the protein CAISEFGQGNTEAFF.

J is TRBJ1-1 and V is TRBV12-3 or TRBV12-4; 8 positions match TRBD1. The CDR3 consists of 14 residues. The junction had 1 base not matched to a gene; V was cut back by 3 bases and J by 1 base. CDR3 region: CASSFGQGNTEAFF. The CDR3 nucleotides are TGTGCCAGCAGTTTCGGACAGGGGAACACTGAAGCTTTCTTT.

J is TRBJ2-1 and V is TRBV27, with a possible D match to TRBD2 (5 bases). Germline CDR1 is MNHEY and CDR2 is SMNVEV (reference sequence). The CDR3 is 14 amino acids. The V end was cut by 6 bases, the J end by 8 bases, with 17 bases between. The CDR3 protein is CASRPTGRVDEQFF. The CDR3 DNA reads TGTGCCAGCAGGCCGACGGGAAGGGTGGATGAGCAGTTCTTC.

V and J are TRBV3-1 and TRBJ1-6; TRBD1 is a possible D gene (5 bases). V gave up 1 base and J gave up 9 bases, with 13 bases separating them. CDR1 and CDR2 from the germline V gene are LGHDT and YNNKEL (reference sequence). This CDR3 is built from 15 residues. The CDR3 protein is CASSQGPVGGSPLHF. The CDR3 nucleotides are TGTGCCAGCAGCCAAGGTCCCGTCGGGGGTTCACCCCTCCACTTT. The full variable domain, in which reference TRBV3-1 and TRBJ1-6 provide the parts outside the CDR3, is DTAVSQTPKYLVTQMGNDKSIKCEQNLGHDTMYWYKQDSKKFLKIMFSYNNKELIINETVPNRFSPKSPDKAHLNLHINSLELGDSAVYFCASSQGPVGGSPLHFGNGTRLTVT.

The rearrangement links TRBV20-1 to TRBJ1-5; D perhaps matches TRBD1 (6 bases). Trimming removed 7 bases at V and 0 bases at J, with 13 bases between. Germline V CDR1 and CDR2: DFQATT, SNEGSKA (reference sequence). The CDR3 length is 14 residues. This CDR3 is CSVSEGGSNQPQHF. The CDR3 bases are TGCAGTGTCTCGGAAGGGGGTAGCAATCAGCCCCAGCATTTT.

The V and J genes are TRBV9 and TRBJ1-2; D gene unclear. This CDR3 contains 12 residues. Germline assignment: CDR1 SGDLS and CDR2 YYNGEE. V was shortened by 5 bases and J by 4 bases, with 9 bases between the two germline ends. This CDR3 is CASRGILYGYTF. CDR3 sequence (DNA): TGTGCCAGCAGAGGGATCCTCTATGGCTACACCTTC.

The chain recombines TRBV6-2 or TRBV6-3 with TRBJ1-4, with a weak D call TRBD1 (5 bases). Germline assignment: CDR1 MNHEY and CDR2 SVGEGT. Trimming removed 6 bases at V and 10 bases at J, with 15 bases between. The CDR3 length is 13 residues. The CDR3 loop reads CASSIRDPGKLFF. The CDR3 DNA sequence: TGTGCCAGCAGCATCCGGGACCCTGGAAAACTGTTTTTT.

The CDR3 region has the DNA TGTGCCACCAGTGACCCCCCCAGCGGGGAGCTGTTTTTT. Encoded protein: CATSDPPSGELFF. The chain uses TRBV24-1 and TRBJ2-2; D remains ambiguous. V shed 4 bases and J shed 7 bases, with 9 bases lying between them. The germline V gene encodes CDR1 KGHDR and CDR2 SFDVKD. This CDR3 spans 13 amino acids.

The chain couples TRBV7-8 to TRBJ2-3; the match to TRBD2 covers 8 bases. The germline CDR1 and CDR2 sequences are SGHVS and FQNEAQ. The CDR3 extends over 17 amino acids. V lost 5 bases, J lost 0 bases, and 10 bases stayed unmatched. DNA of the CDR3: TGTGCCAGCAGCCTAATAGCGGGACCGACTAGCACAGATACGCAGTATTTT. It yields the protein CASSLIAGPTSTDTQYF.

The chain is built from TRBV12-3 or TRBV12-4 and TRBJ2-7; D gene uncertain. The CDR3 has 13 amino acids. V lost 1 base to trimming and J lost 3 bases, with 7 bases between them. CDR3 in DNA: TGTGCCAGCAGTTTAGTGTTCAGCTACGAGCAGTACTTC. Its translation: CASSLVFSYEQYF.

This chain links TRBV3-1 with TRBJ2-7; D is possibly TRBD1 (5 bases). The V gene lost 3 bases and the J gene lost 9 bases, with 21 bases spanning the gap. CDR1 LGHDT and CDR2 YNNKEL come from the germline V gene (reference sequence). This CDR3 is 15 amino acids long. The CDR3 DNA follows: TGTGCCAGCAGCCACCGAGACAGCAGAGGATCGCGGCAGTACTTC. It is translated as CASSHRDSRGSRQYF.

CDR3 sequence: CASSRRGLETQYF. The DNA for the CDR3 is TGTGCCAGCAGCCGGCGGGGGTTGGAGACCCAGTACTTC. This chain joins TRBV4-2 and TRBJ2-5, with 7 bases matching TRBD2. V dropped 4 bases and J dropped 5; count of bases not matched to a gene: 4. The length of the CDR3 is 13 residues. The germline V gene encodes CDR1 LGHNA and CDR2 YNFKEQ.

The V and J genes are TRBV20-1 and TRBJ1-2; D is uncertain. Germline assignment: CDR1 DFQATT and CDR2 SNEGSKA (reference sequence). V was clipped by 0 bases and J by 2 bases, with 7 bases between them. The CDR3 length is 13 residues. The CDR3 loop reads CSAREAENYGYTF. DNA for the CDR3: TGCAGTGCTAGAGAAGCGGAAAACTATGGCTACACCTTC.

Note on this clonotype: One junction end does not reproduce the germline sequence, and a read error may be involved. The chain carries TRBV20-1 and TRBJ2-1; a possible D gene is TRBD1 (6 bases). This CDR3 contains 11 residues. Germline CDR1 is DFQATT and CDR2 is SNEGSKA (reference sequence). This CDR3 reads CSARDRSEQFF. The CDR3 DNA reads TGCAGTGCAAGAGACAGGTCTGAGCAGTTCTTC.

The chain combines TRBV4-1 with TRBJ2-3, with 7 nucleotides matching TRBD1. Looked up from germline, CDR1 is MGHRA and CDR2 is YSYEKL. The ends lost 0 bases at V and 12 bases at J; junction bases unmatched: 6. The CDR3 extends over 13 amino acids. The CDR3 DNA reads TGCGCCAGCAGCCAAGATATAGACAGGGTTCAGTATTTT. This translates into CASSQDIDRVQYF.

The gene calls are TRBV30 and TRBJ2-6; weak D call: TRBD1 (6 bases). CDR1 is GTSNPN and CDR2 is SVGIG in the germline V gene (reference sequence). The V and J ends lost 2 bases and 1 base respectively, with 9 bases between them. The CDR3 runs 15 residues. The CDR3 loop is CAWSTDRSGANVLTF. Written as DNA, the CDR3 is TGTGCCTGGAGTACCGACAGGTCTGGGGCCAACGTCCTGACTTTC.

This chain uses TRBV3-1 with TRBJ2-7, with 10 bases that match TRBD1. V was clipped by 4 bases and J by 3 bases; unmatched bases: 3. Germline CDR1 and CDR2: LGHDT and YNNKEL (reference sequence). The CDR3 has 14 residues. CDR3 protein: CASSRQGAFYEQYF. The CDR3, as DNA: TGTGCCAGCAGCCGACAGGGGGCCTTCTACGAGCAGTACTTC.

The chain recombines TRBV5-4 with TRBJ2-7; 8 bases are shared with TRBD2. Trimming removed 1 base from V and 6 bases from J; junction bases left unmatched: 3. The CDR3 has 13 residues. Germline CDR1 is SGHNT and CDR2 is YYREEE (reference sequence). The CDR3 DNA reads as TGTGCCAGCAGCTTGAGCCTAGCGGGCGAGCAGTACTTC. Its protein product is CASSLSLAGEQYF.

V usage is TRBV5-1 and J usage is TRBJ2-3; 10 positions agree with TRBD2. Germline CDR1 SGHRS, CDR2 YFSETQ. J lost 1 base, V lost 4 bases, and 6 bases had no gene match. The CDR3 is 16 amino acids. CDR3 amino acids: CASSLAGTSGTDTQYF. DNA of the CDR3: TGCGCCAGCAGCCTCGCCGGGACTAGCGGCACAGATACGCAGTATTTT.

The chain is built from TRBV29-1 and TRBJ2-1; unclear D gene. The CDR3 contains 10 residues. Per germline, CDR1 SQVTM and CDR2 ANQGSEA. V was trimmed by 4 bases and J by 7 bases, leaving 5 bases between them. The CDR3 coding sequence is TGCAGCGTTGGCTCTAATGAGCAGTTCTTC. Translated: CSVGSNEQFF.

The rearrangement joins TRBV14 to TRBJ1-6; the D is unclear. The length of the CDR3 is 12 residues. Between the trimmed V and J ends, which lost 0 bases and 11 bases, there was a span of 5 bases. Germline V gene sequence: CDR1 SGHDN, CDR2 FVKESK. CDR3 coding DNA: TGTGCCAGCAGCCAAGATCGACCACCCCTCCACTTT. The encoded protein is CASSQDRPPLHF.

V is TRBV14 and J is TRBJ2-1, with D possibly TRBD1 on 5 matching bases. The CDR3 runs to 17 residues. V lost 1 base and J 8 bases, leaving 21 bases between the germline ends. The germline V gene has CDR1 SGHDN and CDR2 FVKESK. For the CDR3, the DNA is TGTGCCAGCAGCCAAGCTCGAGGCGGCCTGCGCAGGGATGAGCAGTTCTTC. Residues: CASSQARGGLRRDEQFF. Supplemented by reference TRBV14 and TRBJ2-1, the full variable domain reads EAGVTQFPSHSVIEKGQTVTLRCDPISGHDNLYWYRRVMGKEIKFLLHFVKESKQDESGMPNNRFLAERTGGTYSTLKVQPAELEDSGVYFCASSQARGGLRRDEQFFGPGTRLTVL.

The chain employs TRBV30 and TRBJ2-5, with TRBD1 matching over 7 bases. This CDR3 has 14 amino acids. Germline assignment: CDR1 GTSNPN and CDR2 SVGIG (reference sequence). Trimming took 3 bases from V and 5 from J; bases not matched to a gene: 9. Here the CDR3 reads CAWSRDSGWETQYF. CDR3 coding DNA: TGTGCCTGGAGCCGGGACAGCGGATGGGAGACCCAGTACTTC.